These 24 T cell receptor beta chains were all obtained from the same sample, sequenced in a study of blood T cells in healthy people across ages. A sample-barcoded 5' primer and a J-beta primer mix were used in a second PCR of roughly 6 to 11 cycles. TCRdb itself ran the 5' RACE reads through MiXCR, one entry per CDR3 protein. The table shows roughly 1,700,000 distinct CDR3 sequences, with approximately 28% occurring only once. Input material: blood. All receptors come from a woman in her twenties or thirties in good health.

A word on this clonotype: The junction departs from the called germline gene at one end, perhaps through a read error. As DNA, the CDR3 is TGTGCCAGCGGCTTAGGGTTGAGGGGGCGCATGGGCGAGCAGTACTTC. Protein product: CASGLGLRGRMGEQYF. This chain joins TRBV7-9 and TRBJ2-7; 7 nucleotides match TRBD1. The CDR3 length is 16 residues. Germline-derived CDR1 and CDR2 are SEHNR and FQNEAQ (reference sequence).

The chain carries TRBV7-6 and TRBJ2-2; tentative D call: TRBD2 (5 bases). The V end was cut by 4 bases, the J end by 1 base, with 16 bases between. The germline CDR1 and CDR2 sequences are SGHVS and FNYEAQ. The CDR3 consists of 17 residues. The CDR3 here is CASSSQLAEGNTGELFF. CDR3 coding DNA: TGTGCCAGCAGCTCCCAGCTAGCAGAGGGGAACACCGGGGAGCTGTTTTTT.

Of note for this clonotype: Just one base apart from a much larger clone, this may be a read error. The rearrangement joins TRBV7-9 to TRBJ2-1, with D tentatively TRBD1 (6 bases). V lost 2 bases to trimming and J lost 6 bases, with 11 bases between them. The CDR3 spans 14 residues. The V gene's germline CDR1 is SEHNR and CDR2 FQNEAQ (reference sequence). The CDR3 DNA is TGTGCCAGCAGCTTATCTACAGGGCCCAATGAGCAGTTCTTC. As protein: CASSLSTGPNEQFF.

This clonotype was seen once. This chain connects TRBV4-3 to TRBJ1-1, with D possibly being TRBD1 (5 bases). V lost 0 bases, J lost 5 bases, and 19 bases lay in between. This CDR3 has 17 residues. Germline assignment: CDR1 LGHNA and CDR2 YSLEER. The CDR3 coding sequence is TGCGCCAGCAGCCAAGATCGATCGGGGCAGCCCTGGACTGAAGCTTTCTTT. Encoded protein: CASSQDRSGQPWTEAFF.

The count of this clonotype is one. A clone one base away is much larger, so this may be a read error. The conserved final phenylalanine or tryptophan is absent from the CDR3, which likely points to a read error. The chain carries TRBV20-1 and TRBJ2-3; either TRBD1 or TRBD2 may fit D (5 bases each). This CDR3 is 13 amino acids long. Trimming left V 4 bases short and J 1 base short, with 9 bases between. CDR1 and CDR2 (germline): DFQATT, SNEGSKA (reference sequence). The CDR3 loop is CSANRDGTDTQYY. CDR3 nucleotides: TGCAGTGCTAACCGGGACGGCACAGATACGCAGTATTAT.

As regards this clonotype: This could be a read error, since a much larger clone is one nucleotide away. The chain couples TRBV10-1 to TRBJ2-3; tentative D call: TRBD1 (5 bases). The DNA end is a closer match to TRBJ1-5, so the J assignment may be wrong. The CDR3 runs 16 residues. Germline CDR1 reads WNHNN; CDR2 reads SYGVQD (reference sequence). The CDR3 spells CASGQSGHTSTDTQHF. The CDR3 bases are TGCGCCAGCGGTCAGTCGGGGCATACTAGCACAGATACGCAGCATTTT.

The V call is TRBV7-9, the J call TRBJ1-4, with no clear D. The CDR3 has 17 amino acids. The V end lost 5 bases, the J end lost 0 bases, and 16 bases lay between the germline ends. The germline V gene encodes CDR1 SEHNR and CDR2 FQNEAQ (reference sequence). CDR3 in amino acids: CASSPGLVSATNEKLFF. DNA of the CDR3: TGTGCCAGCAGCCCTGGGCTGGTATCGGCAACTAATGAAAAACTGTTTTTT.

In DNA, the CDR3 is TGCGCCAACAGGGGTCAGCCCCAGCATTTT. It translates to CANRGQPQHF. The V and J genes are TRBV5-1 and TRBJ1-5; 7 bases match TRBD1. This CDR3 has 10 residues. Germline V gives CDR1 SGHRS, CDR2 YFSETQ. The ends lost 9 bases at V and 6 bases at J; junction bases unmatched: 0.

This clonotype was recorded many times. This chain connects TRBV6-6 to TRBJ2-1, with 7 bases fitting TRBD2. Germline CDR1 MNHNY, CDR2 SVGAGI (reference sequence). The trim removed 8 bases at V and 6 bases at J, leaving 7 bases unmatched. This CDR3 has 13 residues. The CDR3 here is CASGLVLGNEQFF. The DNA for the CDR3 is TGTGCCAGCGGACTAGTTCTGGGCAATGAGCAGTTCTTC.

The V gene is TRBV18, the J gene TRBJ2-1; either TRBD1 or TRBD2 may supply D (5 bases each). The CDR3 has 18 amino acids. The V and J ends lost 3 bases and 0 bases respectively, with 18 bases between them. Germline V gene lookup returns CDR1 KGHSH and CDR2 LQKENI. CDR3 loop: CASSPAGTVHDSYNEQFF. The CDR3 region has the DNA TGTGCCAGCTCACCGGCTGGGACCGTACATGACTCCTACAATGAGCAGTTCTTC.

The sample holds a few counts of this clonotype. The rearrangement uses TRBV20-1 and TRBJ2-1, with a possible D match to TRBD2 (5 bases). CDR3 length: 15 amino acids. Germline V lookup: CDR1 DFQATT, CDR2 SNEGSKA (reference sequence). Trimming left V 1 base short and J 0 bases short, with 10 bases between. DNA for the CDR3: TGCAGTGCTAGAGTTAGCGTGAGCTCCTACAATGAGCAGTTCTTC. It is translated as CSARVSVSSYNEQFF.

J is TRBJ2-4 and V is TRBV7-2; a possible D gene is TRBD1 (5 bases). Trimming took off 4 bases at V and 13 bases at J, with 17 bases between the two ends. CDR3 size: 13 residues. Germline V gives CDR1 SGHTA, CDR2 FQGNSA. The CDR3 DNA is TGTGCCAGCAGCTATCGACAGAACAATGAGCAGTACTTC. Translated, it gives CASSYRQNNEQYF.

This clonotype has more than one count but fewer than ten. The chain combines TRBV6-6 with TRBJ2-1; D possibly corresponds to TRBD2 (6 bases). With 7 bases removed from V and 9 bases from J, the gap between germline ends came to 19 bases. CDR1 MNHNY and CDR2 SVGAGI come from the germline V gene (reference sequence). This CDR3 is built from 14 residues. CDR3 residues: CASIKDTGVVEQFF. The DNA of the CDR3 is TGTGCCAGCATCAAAGATACGGGAGTTGTTGAGCAGTTCTTC.

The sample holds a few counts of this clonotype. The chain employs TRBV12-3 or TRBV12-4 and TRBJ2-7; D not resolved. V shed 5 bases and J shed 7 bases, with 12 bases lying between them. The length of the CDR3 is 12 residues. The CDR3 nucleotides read TGTGCCAGCAGTGGGCCCAAAGGGGAGCAGTACTTC. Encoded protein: CASSGPKGEQYF.

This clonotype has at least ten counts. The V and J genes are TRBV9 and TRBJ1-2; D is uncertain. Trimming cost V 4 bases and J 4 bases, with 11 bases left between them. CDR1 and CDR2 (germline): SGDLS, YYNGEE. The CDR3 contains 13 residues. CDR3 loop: CASSPSGSYGYTF. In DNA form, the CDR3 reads TGTGCCAGCAGCCCTAGCGGCAGCTATGGCTACACCTTC.

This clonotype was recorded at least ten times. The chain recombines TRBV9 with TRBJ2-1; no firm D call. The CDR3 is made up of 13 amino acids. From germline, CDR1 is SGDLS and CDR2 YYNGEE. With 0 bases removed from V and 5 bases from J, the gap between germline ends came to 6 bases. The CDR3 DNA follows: TGTGCCAGCAGCGTAGTTGGAGACAATGAGCAGTTCTTC. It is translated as CASSVVGDNEQFF. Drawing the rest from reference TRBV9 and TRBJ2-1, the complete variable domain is DSGVTQTPKHLITATGQRVTLRCSPRSGDLSVYWYQQSLDQGLQFLIQYYNGEERAKGNILERFSAQQFPDLHSELNLSSLELGDSALYFCASSVVGDNEQFFGPGTRLTVL.

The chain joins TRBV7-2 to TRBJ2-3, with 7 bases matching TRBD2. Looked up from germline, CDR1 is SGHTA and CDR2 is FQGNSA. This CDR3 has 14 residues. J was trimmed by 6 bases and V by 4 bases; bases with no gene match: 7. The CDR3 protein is CASSSRLASDTQYF. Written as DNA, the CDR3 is TGTGCCAGCAGCTCCCGACTAGCCTCCGATACGCAGTATTTT. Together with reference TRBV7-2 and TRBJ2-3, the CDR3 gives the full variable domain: GAGVSQSPSNKVTEKGKDVELRCDPISGHTALYWYRQSLGQGLEFLIYFQGNSAPDKSGLPSDRFSAERTGGSVSTLTIQRTQQEDSAVYLCASSSRLASDTQYFGPGTRLTVL.

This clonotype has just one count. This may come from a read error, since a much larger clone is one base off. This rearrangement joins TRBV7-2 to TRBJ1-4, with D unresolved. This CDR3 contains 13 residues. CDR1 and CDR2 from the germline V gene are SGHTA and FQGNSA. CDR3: CASSLEVGEKRFF. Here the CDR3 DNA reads TGTGCCAGCAGCTTAGAGGTCGGTGAAAAACGGTTTTTT.

The CDR3 loop is CASSSEGGAGYNEQFF. CDR3 bases: TGTGCCAGCAGTTCCGAGGGGGGAGCCGGCTACAATGAGCAGTTCTTC. The chain carries TRBV12-3 or TRBV12-4 and TRBJ2-1; either TRBD1 or TRBD2 may fit D (6 bases each). Trimming shortened V by 4 bases and J by 3 bases, and 16 bases separated the two germline ends. The CDR3 sequence is 16 residues long.

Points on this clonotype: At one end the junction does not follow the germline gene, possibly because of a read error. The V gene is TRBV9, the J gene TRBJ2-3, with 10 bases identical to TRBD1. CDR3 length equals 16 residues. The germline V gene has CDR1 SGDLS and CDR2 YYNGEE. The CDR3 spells CASSARDRGTADAQYF. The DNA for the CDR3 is TGTGCCAGCAGCGCGAGGGACAGGGGCACCGCAGATGCGCAGTATTTT.

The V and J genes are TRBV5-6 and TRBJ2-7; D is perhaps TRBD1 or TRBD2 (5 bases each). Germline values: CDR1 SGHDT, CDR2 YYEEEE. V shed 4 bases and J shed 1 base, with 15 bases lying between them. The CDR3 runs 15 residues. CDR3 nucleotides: TGTGCCAGCAGCCCGGGGACGCATTTTTCCTACGAGCAGTACTTC. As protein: CASSPGTHFSYEQYF.

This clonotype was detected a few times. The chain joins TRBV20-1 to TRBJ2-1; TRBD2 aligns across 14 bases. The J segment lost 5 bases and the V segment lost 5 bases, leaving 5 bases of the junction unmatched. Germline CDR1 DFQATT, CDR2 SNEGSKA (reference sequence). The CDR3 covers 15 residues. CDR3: CSAEGLAGGHNEQFF. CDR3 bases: TGCAGTGCTGAAGGACTAGCGGGGGGCCACAATGAGCAGTTCTTC.

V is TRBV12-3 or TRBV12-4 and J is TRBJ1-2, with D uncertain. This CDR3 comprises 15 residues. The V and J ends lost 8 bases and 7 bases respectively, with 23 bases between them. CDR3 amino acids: CASGFGLTRPGGYTF. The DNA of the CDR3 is TGTGCCAGCGGCTTCGGGCTCACCCGGCCGGGTGGCTACACCTTC.

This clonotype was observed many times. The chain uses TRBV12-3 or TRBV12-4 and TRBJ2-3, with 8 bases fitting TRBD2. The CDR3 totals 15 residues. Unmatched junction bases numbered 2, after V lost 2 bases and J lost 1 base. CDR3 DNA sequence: TGTGCCAGCAGTTTAACAGCGGGGGGCACAGATACGCAGTATTTT. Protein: CASSLTAGGTDTQYF.